This T cell receptor beta chain stems from a study of T cells in Graves' hyperthyroidism and ophthalmopathy. RNA transcripts were the template for amplifying TCR beta CDR3 regions. HTBI primers were employed in a first-round RT-PCR of the TCR CDR3. Each CDR3 protein is one row after TCRdb ran MiXCR on the multiplex PCR reads. The sample consists of 50,000 to 60,000 distinct CDR3 sequences, around half of them appearing once. This clonotype was observed at least ten times. The CDR3 is made up of 14 amino acids. V was cut by 5 bases and J by 0 bases, with 10 bases left in between. The germline CDR1 and CDR2 sequences are SGHTA and FQGTGA.

The chain links TRBV7-3 to TRBJ2-5; possible D gene TRBD1, 5 bases. This sequence was found in a woman in her forties or fifties with Graves' ophthalmopathy. Specimen: blood. CDR3 nucleotide sequence: TGTGCCAGCAGCGTCACAGGCTACCAAGAGACCCAGTACTTC. Translated, it gives CASSVTGYQETQYF.